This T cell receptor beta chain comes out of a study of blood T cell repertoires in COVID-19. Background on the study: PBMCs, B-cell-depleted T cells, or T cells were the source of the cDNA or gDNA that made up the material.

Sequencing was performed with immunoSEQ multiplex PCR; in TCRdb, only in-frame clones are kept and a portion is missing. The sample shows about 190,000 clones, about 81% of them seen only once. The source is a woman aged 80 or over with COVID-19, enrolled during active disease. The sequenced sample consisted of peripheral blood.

CDR3 protein: CASSQGQGAMDEQFF. The CDR3 bases are TGTGCCAGCAGCCAGGGACAGGGGGCGATGGATGAGCAGTTCTTC. The chain employs TRBV6-5 and TRBJ2-1, with TRBD1 matching 12 bases. Germline V lookup: CDR1 MNHEY, CDR2 SVGAGI. Trimming removed 6 bases from V and 8 bases from J; junction bases left unmatched: 8. The CDR3 runs to 15 residues.